Shown below are 15 T cell receptor beta chains from a single sample sequenced in a study of T cell repertoires in cytomegalovirus infection (dated by TCRdb to the late 2010s). This sample's treatment or condition label indicates: in vitro stimulation with specific CMV peptide epitopes to enrich CMV-specific T cells. The sequencer listed for this sample is Illumina HiSeq 1500. TCRdb handled the public reads itself, with Q25 trimming in fastp and clone calling in MiXCR, and kept productive beta chains. All rows with the same CDR3 protein become a single entry with the most common DNA and genes. The table for this sample lists hundreds of thousands of distinct CDR3 sequences; approximately 32% of them were counted only once. The ten top clones hold under 15% of the sample. These TCRs' antigens remain unknown. Sequenced material: cultured CD8+ T cells from PBMCs, taken from culture after CMV antigen stimulation. All receptors derive from a human donor in good health (CMV status not recorded). Some clones in this sample may be carry-over from other donors' samples.

This clonotype was counted only a few times. The chain recombines TRBV12-3 or TRBV12-4 with TRBJ1-2; D perhaps matches TRBD1 (6 bases). The V end lost 7 bases, the J end lost 6 bases, and 27 bases lay between the germline ends. The CDR3 is made up of 17 amino acids. The CDR3 DNA is TGTGCCAGCATCCCAGCCAGGGGCAGAGGCGTTATAGATGGCTACACCTTC. It encodes CASIPARGRGVIDGYTF.

Comment on this clonotype: It may be a read error: a sequence one base away is much more abundant. J is TRBJ2-7 and V is TRBV7-8; a weak D match, TRBD1 (5 bases). There are 14 residues in the CDR3. The germline V gene has CDR1 SGHVS and CDR2 FQNEAQ. V lost 7 bases and J lost 5, with 18 bases in between. In DNA form, the CDR3 reads TGTGCCAGCAACATGCGATCCGACAGTGACGAGCAGTACTTC. Translating gives CASNMRSDSDEQYF.

The chain links TRBV29-1 to TRBJ1-1; TRBD1 is a possible D gene (6 bases). CDR1 and CDR2 from the germline V gene are SQVTM and ANQGSEA. V gave up 7 bases and J gave up 1 base, with 16 bases separating them. This CDR3 spans 14 amino acids. The DNA for the CDR3 is TGCAGCGCGACCCCGGGACACCCGAACACTGAAGCTTTCTTT. Its protein is CSATPGHPNTEAFF. The whole variable domain, remainder taken from reference TRBV29-1 and TRBJ1-1, is SAVISQKPSRDICQRGTSLTIQCQVDSQVTMMFWYRQQPGQSLTLIATANQGSEATYESGFVIDKFPISRPNLTFSTLTVSNMSPEDSSIYLCSATPGHPNTEAFFGQGTRLTVV.

This clonotype has a handful of counts. CDR3 sequence: CASSYSGRSQQGYTF. CDR3 sequence (DNA): TGTGCCAGCAGTTACTCGGGCAGATCCCAACAAGGCTACACCTTC. The chain uses TRBV6-5 and TRBJ1-2; D unclear. CDR1 MNHEY and CDR2 SVGAGI come from the germline V gene. V lost 0 bases and J 8 bases, leaving 16 bases between the germline ends. The CDR3 has 15 residues.

This clonotype came up a few times. The chain has TRBV7-9 and TRBJ1-1; TRBD1 is a possible D gene (5 bases). Trimming shortened V by 5 bases and J by 5 bases, and 15 bases separated the two germline ends. Germline V lookup: CDR1 SEHNR, CDR2 FQNEAQ (reference sequence). The CDR3 covers 14 residues. The CDR3 bases are TGTGCCAGCAGCCCCGCAGGGATTCGGACTGAAGCTTTCTTT. It codes for CASSPAGIRTEAFF.

The J gene is TRBJ1-1, the V gene TRBV20-1, with TRBD1 matching 8 bases. CDR3 length: 11 residues. V lost 3 bases, J lost 10 bases, and 4 bases stayed unmatched. Germline V gene data show CDR1 as DFQATT and CDR2 as SNEGSKA (reference sequence). CDR3 amino acids: CSASQGAGAFF. The CDR3 DNA reads as TGCAGTGCTAGTCAGGGGGCAGGAGCTTTCTTT.

The chain has TRBV7-9 and TRBJ2-5; D is unresolved. The germline V and J ends were trimmed by 3 bases and 3 bases, with 11 bases remaining between them. This CDR3 region has 14 residues. Germline V gene data show CDR1 as SEHNR and CDR2 as FQNEAQ (reference sequence). CDR3 coding DNA: TGTGCCAGCAGCTTTTCGGGCTCCGAAGAGACCCAGTACTTC. It codes for CASSFSGSEETQYF.

The chain recombines TRBV5-4 with TRBJ1-1, with D possibly matching TRBD1 (5 bases). Trimming shortened V by 4 bases and J by 6 bases, and 13 bases separated the two germline ends. From germline, CDR1 is SGHNT and CDR2 YYREEE (reference sequence). The CDR3 consists of 13 residues. CDR3 sequence: CASSPGGDAEAFF. The CDR3 DNA reads as TGTGCCAGCAGCCCGGGGGGGGATGCTGAAGCTTTCTTT.

The table lists this clonotype with a few counts. The J gene is TRBJ1-5, the V gene TRBV27; 8 bases are shared with TRBD1. The CDR3 sequence is 15 residues long. J lost 4 bases, V lost 2 bases, and 4 bases had no gene match. Germline assignment: CDR1 MNHEY and CDR2 SMNVEV (reference sequence). CDR3 loop: CASSLGTGFNQPQHF. The CDR3 DNA reads TGTGCCAGCAGTTTAGGGACAGGATTTAATCAGCCCCAGCATTTT.

CDR3 region: CASSPFPSGYTGELFF. In nucleotides, the CDR3 is TGTGCCAGCAGCCCTTTTCCTAGCGGATACACCGGGGAGCTGTTTTTT. The chain employs TRBV11-1 and TRBJ2-2, with TRBD2 matching over 7 bases. Germline-derived CDR1 and CDR2 are SGHAT and FQDESV (reference sequence). This CDR3 has 16 residues. The trim removed 5 bases at V and 3 bases at J, leaving 9 bases unmatched. Based on the CDR3 plus reference TRBV11-1 and TRBJ2-2, the full variable domain is EAEVAQSPRYKITEKSQAVAFWCDPISGHATLYWYRQILGQGPELLVQFQDESVVDDSQLPKDRFSAERLKGVDSTLKIQPAELGDSAMYLCASSPFPSGYTGELFFGEGSRLTVL.

This clonotype appeared a few times. V gene TRBV4-1 combines with J gene TRBJ2-1; D possibly corresponds to TRBD1 (5 bases). The V gene's germline CDR1 is MGHRA and CDR2 YSYEKL. Trimming removed 4 bases at V and 3 bases at J, with 10 bases between. The CDR3 has 14 residues. The CDR3 here is CASSPKDNYNEQFF. The CDR3 DNA reads TGCGCCAGCAGCCCTAAGGACAACTACAATGAGCAGTTCTTC.

This rearrangement joins TRBV27 to TRBJ2-7, with 13 bases matching TRBD2. V lost 6 bases and J lost 4; bases outside the gene matches: 6. Germline CDR1 is MNHEY and CDR2 is SMNVEV (reference sequence). The CDR3 runs 15 residues. The CDR3, as DNA: TGTGCCAGCAGGCCTGGACTAGCGGGGGAATACGAGCAGTACTTC. Protein: CASRPGLAGEYEQYF.

This clonotype was seen repeatedly, ten times or more. J is TRBJ1-1 and V is TRBV7-8; possible D gene TRBD1, 5 bases. Per the germline V gene, CDR1 is SGHVS and CDR2 is FQNEAQ. There are 14 residues in the CDR3. Between the trimmed V and J ends, which lost 5 bases and 7 bases, there was a span of 17 bases. This CDR3 reads CASSADGGRSEAFF. CDR3 nucleotides: TGTGCCAGCAGCGCAGACGGGGGGAGGAGTGAAGCTTTCTTT.

This clonotype was seen at least ten times. The junction differs from germline at one of its ends, possibly a read error. This sequence joins TRBV7-7 and TRBJ2-3; D possibly corresponds to TRBD1 (6 bases). CDR3 length: 15 residues. Germline values: CDR1 SSHAT, CDR2 FNYEAQ (reference sequence). The CDR3 bases are TGTGCTAGCAGCCGGGACATATCGAGCACAGATACGCAGTATTTT. This gives the protein CASSRDISSTDTQYF.

To note about this clonotype: One end of the junction is discordant with germline, which a read error may explain. The chain combines TRBV5-5 with TRBJ1-5; tentative D call: TRBD1 (5 bases). CDR3 size: 15 residues. Germline values: CDR1 SGHKS, CDR2 YYEKEE (reference sequence). The CDR3 DNA reads TGTACCAGCAGCTTGGAAGGGGTGGGTAATCAGCCCCAGCATTTT. Its protein product is CTSSLEGVGNQPQHF.